This T cell receptor (beta chain) stems from a study of Ad26.COV2.S vaccination and SARS-CoV-2 variants. Study as a whole: Donor was one of the participants in the Ad26.COV2.S arm of the COV1001 trial. The authors gave Ad26.COV2.S intramuscularly, either once or twice 56 days apart.

As for treatment: around 19 received Ad26.COV2.S at low or high dose, single or two shots; five or six received placebo; per-sample allocation not given. Material that was analyzed had been drawn on day 63 after the first vaccine or placebo injection. In Boston, an adult donor aged 18-55 years took part. V dropped 5 bases and J dropped 0 bases, with 10 bases sitting between them. CDR3 length: 14 residues. CDR1 GTSNPN and CDR2 SVGIG come from the germline V gene (reference sequence). The repertoire was sequenced with immunoSEQ multiplex PCR; TCRdb's copy has only in-frame clones and lacks some. The sample contains some 300,000 clones, roughly 86% of which appear only once.

The origin of this receptor is a person between 18 and 60 years old who received the Ad26.COV2.S COVID-19 vaccine or a placebo. Source: peripheral blood, taken in a trial of Ad26.COV2.S vaccine versus placebo. The chain joins TRBV30 to TRBJ1-4; maybe TRBD1 (6 bases). CDR3 amino acids: CAWGGDTTNEKLFF. For the CDR3, the DNA is TGTGCCTGGGGGGGGGACACAACTAATGAAAAACTGTTTTTT.